The sequence of this TCR beta chain was determined in a study of blood T cell repertoires in COVID-19. Study overall: Acute-phase and convalescent COVID-19 samples originated in the United States, Italy and Spain. Sample material is recorded as cDNA or gDNA derived from T cells, B-cell-depleted T cells, or PBMCs.

Recruited during active infection, patients (from Seattle) were subsequently followed longitudinally. There are a few counts of this clone. V gave up 9 bases and J gave up 3 bases, with 11 bases separating them. The CDR3 consists of 13 residues. In germline, CDR1 is SNHLY, CDR2 FYNNEI. How the authors handled the data: How many nucleated cells were present was estimated from reference gene primer amplification. Some clones are missing from TCRdb's copy, which holds only in-frame ones; the method was immunoSEQ multiplex PCR. The V and J calls and clone size were taken over from that table, and D and trimming were inferred from the DNA. The sample has around 300,000 clones, roughly 88% seen once.

The source material was peripheral blood. The chain combines TRBV2 with TRBJ2-2, with no clear D. The clonotype originates from a woman aged 30 to 39 with COVID-19, enrolled during active disease. CDR3 loop: CASVVSDTGELFF. Here the CDR3 DNA reads TGTGCCAGTGTCGTATCAGACACCGGGGAGCTGTTTTTT.